This entry features one T cell receptor (beta chain) sequence. Its specificity is unknown. A sort by CD45RO/CCR7/CD25/CD127/CD95/CD27 yielded CD4+ naive, central memory, regulatory and stem cell-like memory cells. This sample was included in a study of beta chain features in type 1 diabetes. Study-level results: Naive, central memory and regulatory TCRB repertoires appeared more similar among patients than healthy donors. High TCR expression in some cells could lead to their over-representation in cDNA sequencing. Shortening that was moderate but significant affected the TCRB CDR3s of Type 1 diabetes patients in all four CD4+ subsets.

The V and J ends lost 3 bases and 4 bases respectively, with 15 bases between them. This CDR3 comprises 16 residues. The germline gives CDR1 KGHSH, CDR2 LQKENI. Reverse transcribing all isolated RNA meant expressed TCRB transcripts were sequenced. Sequencing was performed with immunoSEQ multiplex PCR; in TCRdb, only in-frame clones are kept and a portion is missing. Of 300,000 to 400,000 clones in the sample, 11% are singletons; the top ten hold around 0.015%. Sequenced material: naive CD4+ T cells from blood. V usage is TRBV18 and J usage is TRBJ2-2, with TRBD1 as a possible D gene (6 bases). The TCR comes from a woman in her twenties or thirties in good health. CDR3 sequence: CASSPQGQQLTGELFF. The CDR3 DNA reads TGTGCCAGCTCACCTCAGGGGCAACAGCTCACCGGGGAGCTGTTTTTT.